Reported below is one T cell receptor (beta chain). As yet, its antigen is unknown. The CDR3 is 15 amino acids. V dropped 2 bases and J dropped 1 base, with 11 bases sitting between them. The V gene's germline CDR1 is SGDLS and CDR2 YYNGEE. This entry comes from a study of OX40 agonist ivuxolimab in advanced cancers. Findings of the study overall: Among the lowest peripheral clonal expansion occurred in 0.1-3.0 mg/kg partial responders.

The data were produced by immunoSEQ multiplex PCR, yet TCRdb's version contains in-frame clones alone and is incomplete. Of 80,000 or so clones in the sample, around 90% were seen once. V gene TRBV9 combines with J gene TRBJ2-3, with D perhaps TRBD2 (5 bases). Sequenced material: CD4+ or CD8+ T cells sorted from blood, taken in a trial of the OX40 agonist ivuxolimab. This clonotype was obtained from an adult with an advanced solid tumor such as melanoma, head and neck, liver or kidney cancer. This CDR3 reads CASSVASGRTDTQYF. The CDR3 coding sequence is TGTGCCAGCAGCGTGGCCAGCGGACGCACAGATACGCAGTATTTT.